This entry is about one T cell receptor beta chain. The antigen it binds to is not known. Qualities for individual bases were not recorded, and no much larger clone is one base off. Whole blood was collected in K2EDTA tubes by collaborating institutions according to the institutions' own protocols. For TCRbeta analysis, collaborators shipped samples in one of three forms: frozen whole blood, isolated PBMCs, or DNA extracted from either of those sample types. TCRbeta CDR3 regions were amplified from genomic DNA by means of the immunoSEQ Assay, a bias-controlled multiplex PCR. In the original analysis: The number of nucleated cells in each sample was estimated from the amplification of reference gene primers within the assay. Sequence reads were collapsed and filtered to measure the absolute abundance of every unique TCRbeta CDR3 rearrangement. For each sample, productive Simpson clonality was calculated by taking the square root of Simpson's diversity index across productive rearrangements. The clones in this table, taken by TCRdb from immuneACCESS, are in-frame only. Not every clone is retained; where verified, under half of the shortfall comes from an unresolved V gene, and the cause of the rest is unknown. The D gene and trimming were derived from the DNA, and the V and J assignments and clone size from that table. The sample data list about 380,000 clones, and more than 75% of these were observed just once. The ten largest clones capture more than 1% of the sample.

The data originate from a study of blood T cell repertoires in COVID-19 (dated by TCRdb to about 2020). The study in broad terms: Samples covering the acute and convalescent phases of COVID-19 were provided by collaborators in the United States, Italy and Spain. Nearly every sample came with metadata listing a de-identified subject ID, COVID-19 status, age in years and sex. The prospective study material was composed of cDNA or gDNA derived from T cells, B-cell-depleted T cells, or PBMCs. Where available, HLA class I and class II types were taken from metadata supplied by the sample provider and were not determined by assay-based typing. The dataset comprised deeply sampled blood TCRbeta repertoires from subjects exposed to, actively infected with, or recovered from COVID-19. Samples came from the ongoing ImmuneRACE study (first 160 participants) plus 1,254 subjects from 6 global collaborators. The repertoires were released in a freely available public database meant as a resource for research on the immune response to SARS-CoV-2.

General findings and caveats noted by the study authors: How much clinical and demographic metadata was included differed by source and by participant, and the metadata was provided uncurated.

The sequence was obtained from a human donor with acute or convalescent COVID-19. The donor label of this sample is uncertain. The specimen was peripheral blood.

The DNA sequence is TGTGCCAGCGTCAATAACGGGGGACCCACAGATACGCAGTATTTT. It is translated as CASVNNGGPTDTQYF. This receptor chain uses TRBV2 and TRBJ2-3; a tentative D call is TRBD2 (6 bases match). Between the V and J ends, shortened by 8 bases and 2 bases respectively, the junction contains 17 bases. Including cysteine and phenylalanine, the CDR3 has 15 amino acids. Only CDR3 DNA is held: 45 bases, read in frame from base 1. CDR1 and CDR2 were assigned from the germline V gene as SNHLY and FYNNEI.